This entry lists 20 T cell receptor beta chains sequenced from one sample in a study of blood T cell repertoires in COVID-19. Method: immunoSEQ multiplex PCR; TCRdb's copy keeps in-frame clones and lacks some. The data contain 150,000 to 200,000 clones, 65% to 85% of them singletons. Material for sequencing was peripheral blood. The source is a young woman with acute or convalescent COVID-19.

The chain carries TRBV6-5 and TRBJ2-7; possibly TRBD2 for D (6 bases). CDR3 size: 15 residues. V gave up 2 bases and J gave up 2 bases, with 13 bases separating them. From germline, CDR1 is MNHEY and CDR2 SVGAGI. CDR3 sequence (DNA): TGTGCCAGCAGTTACGGCGGAGGGGCAACCTACGAGCAGTACTTC. This translates into CASSYGGGATYEQYF.

The CDR3 DNA reads TGCGCCAGCAGGCTTACGTCGGACACTTCCTACGAGCAGTACTTC. Translated: CASRLTSDTSYEQYF. This rearrangement joins TRBV10-2 to TRBJ2-7; the D gene is possibly TRBD1 (5 bases). The CDR3 covers 15 residues. Germline V gene lookup returns CDR1 WSHSY and CDR2 SAAADI. V was cut by 6 bases and J by 1 base, with 16 bases left in between.

This clone was recorded only once. The J gene is TRBJ2-5, the V gene TRBV9; D possibly corresponds to TRBD1 (5 bases). This CDR3 contains 15 residues. Germline V gene lookup returns CDR1 SGDLS and CDR2 YYNGEE. The ends were cut back, 0 bases at V and 4 bases at J, with 13 bases in the middle. CDR3 nucleotides: TGTGCCAGCAGCGTAGGCTTAGGGGTTGGAGAGACCCAGTACTTC. Translation: CASSVGLGVGETQYF.

This rearrangement joins TRBV27 to TRBJ2-7; D is perhaps TRBD2 (6 bases). V was pared by 10 bases and J by 0 bases, with 16 bases between. From germline, CDR1 is MNHEY and CDR2 SMNVEV (reference sequence). The CDR3 has 14 residues. Here the CDR3 reads CATSLAGPSYEQYF. In DNA, the CDR3 is TGTGCCACCTCACTCGCGGGGCCCTCCTACGAGCAGTACTTC.

The genes are TRBV7-2 and TRBJ1-4, with TRBD1 as a possible D gene (5 bases). The ends were cut back, 1 base at V and 9 bases at J, with 12 bases in the middle. The CDR3 is made up of 14 amino acids. Germline CDR1 is SGHTA and CDR2 is FQGNSA. The CDR3 spells CASSLGAQGQKLFF. CDR3 nucleotide sequence: TGTGCCAGCAGCTTAGGAGCCCAGGGCCAAAAACTGTTTTTT.

The chain combines TRBV5-1 with TRBJ2-7; weak D call: TRBD2 (6 bases). The CDR3 contains 16 residues. Trimming cost V 1 base and J 2 bases, with 16 bases left between them. Germline CDR1 and CDR2: SGHRS and YFSETQ. This CDR3 is CASSLLLGGRPYEQYF. CDR3 DNA sequence: TGCGCCAGCAGCTTGTTATTGGGGGGTAGGCCCTACGAGCAGTACTTC. Together with reference TRBV5-1 and TRBJ2-7, the CDR3 gives the full variable domain: KAGVTQTPRYLIKTRGQQVTLSCSPISGHRSVSWYQQTPGQGLQFLFEYFSETQRNKGNFPGRFSGRQFSNSRSEMNVSTLELGDSALYLCASSLLLGGRPYEQYFGPGTRLTVT.

This rearrangement joins TRBV6-5 to TRBJ1-2; D may be TRBD1 (6 bases). The CDR3 is 15 amino acids. Germline values: CDR1 MNHEY, CDR2 SVGAGI. The V end was cut by 9 bases, the J end by 0 bases, with 17 bases between. The CDR3 spells CASSRGFDPNYGYTF. The CDR3 DNA sequence: TGTGCCAGTTCCAGGGGATTCGACCCTAACTATGGCTACACCTTC.

This rearrangement joins TRBV6-2 or TRBV6-3 to TRBJ1-2; no reliable D call. Germline CDR1 reads MNHEY; CDR2 reads SVGEGT. Deletions cut 3 bases from V and 5 bases from J, with 19 bases between. This CDR3 region has 16 residues. The CDR3 reads CASSYIFPWAAYGYTF. CDR3 bases: TGTGCCAGCAGTTATATCTTCCCGTGGGCTGCGTATGGCTACACCTTC.

The chain uses TRBV30 and TRBJ1-2, with D possibly TRBD1 on 6 matching bases. V was clipped by 5 bases and J by 3 bases, with 13 bases between them. CDR3 length: 13 residues. Germline lookup yields CDR1 GTSNPN and CDR2 SVGIG (reference sequence). In nucleotides, the CDR3 is TGTGCCTGGGGTCCCTCAGGGGACTATGGCTACACCTTC. It codes for CAWGPSGDYGYTF.

This clone appeared a few times. This chain joins TRBV27 and TRBJ2-2; D is undetermined. This CDR3 is 12 amino acids long. Trimming removed 1 base at V and 7 bases at J, with 4 bases between. Germline lookup yields CDR1 MNHEY and CDR2 SMNVEV (reference sequence). The CDR3 reads CASSLLYGELFF. Here the CDR3 DNA reads TGTGCCAGCAGTTTATTATACGGGGAGCTGTTTTTT.

This clone was counted many times. The chain recombines TRBV5-1 with TRBJ1-3; TRBD1 might be the D (5 bases). CDR1 and CDR2 (germline): SGHRS, YFSETQ. CDR3 length: 16 amino acids. Trimming took off 3 bases at V and 2 bases at J, with 15 bases between the two ends. This chain's CDR3 is CASSSLGREAGNTIYF. CDR3 DNA: TGCGCCAGCAGCTCATTGGGCAGGGAGGCTGGAAACACCATATATTTT.

V is TRBV7-9 and J is TRBJ1-1, with a tentative D call TRBD1 (5 bases). The ends were cut back, 2 bases at V and 1 base at J, with 11 bases in the middle. Germline CDR1 and CDR2: SEHNR and FQNEAQ (reference sequence). The CDR3 covers 15 residues. In nucleotides, the CDR3 is TGTGCCAGCAGCTTAAAACAGGACAAGAACACTGAAGCTTTCTTT. Translating gives CASSLKQDKNTEAFF. The complete variable domain, with remaining parts taken from reference TRBV7-9 and TRBJ1-1, reads DTGVSQNPRHKITKRGQNVTFRCDPISEHNRLYWYRQTLGQGPEFLTYFQNEAQLEKSRLLSDRFSAERPKGSFSTLEIQRTEQGDSAMYLCASSLKQDKNTEAFFGQGTRLTVV.

About this clone itself: An end of the junction differs from the germline gene, which may be a read error. The rearrangement joins TRBV7-7 to TRBJ2-5; 9 bases are a match to TRBD1. Germline CDR1 and CDR2: SSHAT and FNYEAQ (reference sequence). The CDR3 length is 16 residues. This CDR3 is CASSSKGQGISETQYF. The CDR3 region has the DNA TGTGCTAGCAGCTCTAAGGGACAGGGAATAAGTGAGACCCAGTACTTC. The entire variable domain, with the rest obtained from reference TRBV7-7 and TRBJ2-5, is as follows: GAGVSQSPRYKVTKRGQDVTLRCDPISSHATLYWYQQALGQGPEFLTYFNYEAQPDKSGLPSDRFSAERPEGSISTLTIQRTEQRDSAMYRCASSSKGQGISETQYFGPGTRLLVL.

CDR3 region: CSVASSGSSYNEQFF. The DNA of the CDR3 is TGCAGCGTGGCTTCGAGCGGGAGCTCCTACAATGAGCAGTTCTTC. The genes are TRBV29-1 and TRBJ2-1, with 8 bases that match TRBD2. The V and J ends lost 6 bases and 0 bases, in that order; junction bases with no gene match: 7. CDR1 is SQVTM, CDR2 ANQGSEA, per germline. The CDR3 has 15 residues.

About this clone: Its ends do not fully match the called genes, so a read error is possible. The chain carries TRBV11-3 and TRBJ2-1, with 9 bases fitting TRBD1. Germline-derived CDR1 and CDR2 are SGHNT and YENEEA. This CDR3 spans 15 amino acids. This chain's CDR3 is CASTLEDRGNNEQFF. The CDR3, as DNA: TGTGCCAGCACCTTAGAGGACAGGGGAAACAATGAGCAGTTCTTC.

This sequence joins TRBV27 and TRBJ1-5; no clear D. Germline lookup yields CDR1 MNHEY and CDR2 SMNVEV (reference sequence). Trimming removed 2 bases at V and 0 bases at J, with 8 bases between. This CDR3 contains 15 residues. CDR3 bases: TGTGCCAGCAGTTTAGCCAGGAATAGCAATCAGCCCCAGCATTTT. Encoded protein: CASSLARNSNQPQHF.

This chain joins TRBV6-5 and TRBJ2-7, with 8 nucleotides matching TRBD1. Germline CDR1 and CDR2: MNHEY and SVGAGI. V lost 6 bases and J lost 1; bases outside the gene matches: 2. CDR3 length: 13 amino acids. CDR3 loop: CASSGQGSYEQYF. CDR3 nucleotide sequence: TGTGCCAGCAGCGGACAGGGATCCTACGAGCAGTACTTC.

This clone was observed once. This chain connects TRBV19 to TRBJ1-3; no definite D call. Germline-derived CDR1 and CDR2 are LNHDA and SQIVND (reference sequence). V lost 9 bases, J lost 0 bases, and 9 bases lay in between. The CDR3 is 13 residues long. The CDR3 DNA sequence: TGTGCCAGCCAGATCTCCTCTGGAAACACCATATATTTT. It specifies CASQISSGNTIYF. Full variable domain (rest looked up from reference TRBV19 and TRBJ1-3): DGGITQSPKYLFRKEGQNVTLSCEQNLNHDAMYWYRQDPGQGLRLIYYSQIVNDFQKGDIAEGYSVSREKKESFPLTVTSAQKNPTAFYLCASQISSGNTIYFGEGSWLTVV.

This chain links TRBV7-2 with TRBJ2-5, with D perhaps TRBD1 (5 bases). CDR3 length equals 14 residues. V lost 2 bases and J lost 3, with 10 bases in between. Germline loops: CDR1 SGHTA, CDR2 FQGNSA. Written as DNA, the CDR3 is TGTGCCAGCAGCTTATTGGGCAGGGAAGAGACCCAGTACTTC. Encoded protein: CASSLLGREETQYF.

This clone came up a few times. The chain combines TRBV28 with TRBJ1-2, with a tentative D call TRBD1 (6 bases). In germline, CDR1 is MDHEN, CDR2 SYDVKM. V lost 3 bases to trimming and J lost 2 bases, with 13 bases between them. The CDR3 is 15 residues long. Here the CDR3 DNA reads TGTGCCAGCAGTTTCCGACAGGATTTAAACTATGGCTACACCTTC. Protein product: CASSFRQDLNYGYTF.